Listed here are 10 T cell receptor beta chains from one sample, sequenced in a study of shared clonotypes between healthy human individuals. Produced via immunoSEQ multiplex PCR; TCRdb's table is partial and in-frame only. The profile shows some 2,500,000 clones, roughly 90% of them singletons. Material for sequencing was naive CD4+ T cells from PBMCs. Sample subset: CD45RA+ positively selected. These receptors came from a man younger than 35 in good health. Some clones in this sample may be carry-over from other donors' samples.

The V gene is TRBV5-1, the J gene TRBJ1-1; D remains unclear. Trimming stripped 4 bases from V and 3 bases from J, with 10 bases between. Germline V CDR1 and CDR2: SGHRS, YFSETQ. This CDR3 comprises 13 residues. In DNA form, the CDR3 reads TGCGCCAGCAGCGAAACCCTTGACACTGAAGCTTTCTTT. As protein: CASSETLDTEAFF.

This chain uses TRBV7-9 with TRBJ2-5; D gene unclear. This CDR3 has 12 amino acids. Germline loops: CDR1 SEHNR, CDR2 FQNEAQ (reference sequence). V was cut by 5 bases and J by 5 bases, with 9 bases left in between. The CDR3 spells CASSRAWETQYF. DNA of the CDR3: TGTGCCAGCAGCCGAGCCTGGGAGACCCAGTACTTC. Full variable domain (rest looked up from reference TRBV7-9 and TRBJ2-5): DTGVSQNPRHKITKRGQNVTFRCDPISEHNRLYWYRQTLGQGPEFLTYFQNEAQLEKSRLLSDRFSAERPKGSFSTLEIQRTEQGDSAMYLCASSRAWETQYFGPGTRLLVL.

J is TRBJ1-3 and V is TRBV7-3, with D possibly TRBD1 on 6 matching bases. Trimming took 1 base from V and 9 from J, leaving 10 bases between them. Germline CDR1 and CDR2: SGHTA and FQGTGA. The CDR3 covers 13 residues. The CDR3 DNA follows: TGTGCCAGCAGCTTAAAGGGGGGGAGCACCATATATTTT. It specifies CASSLKGGSTIYF.

The V call is TRBV18, the J call TRBJ1-1; D uncertain. Trimming left V 5 bases short and J 2 bases short, with 15 bases between. The CDR3 is 15 residues long. Germline values: CDR1 KGHSH, CDR2 LQKENI. The CDR3 loop is CASSFDPDSNTEAFF. The CDR3 DNA follows: TGTGCCAGCTCATTCGACCCAGACTCAAACACTGAAGCTTTCTTT.

This clone was counted once. V and J are TRBV5-1 and TRBJ2-3, with TRBD2 matching over 14 bases. The trim removed 6 bases at V and 6 bases at J, leaving 15 bases unmatched. The V gene's germline CDR1 is SGHRS and CDR2 YFSETQ. The CDR3 has 18 residues. The CDR3 nucleotides read TGCGCCAGCAAGTTACCGGGACTAGCGGGAGTGCCGTCCGATACGCAGTATTTT. The encoded protein is CASKLPGLAGVPSDTQYF.

The rearrangement joins TRBV28 to TRBJ2-7, with 14 bases aligning to TRBD2. Germline CDR1 and CDR2: MDHEN and SYDVKM. The CDR3 runs 15 residues. The V and J ends lost 5 bases and 4 bases, in that order; junction bases with no gene match: 4. CDR3: CASSTTSGGVYEQYF. In nucleotides, the CDR3 is TGTGCCAGCAGTACGACTAGCGGGGGGGTTTACGAGCAGTACTTC.

The CDR3 DNA follows: TGTGCCATCAGTGGGAAACAGGGGGCGACCTACGAGCAGTACTTC. It translates to CAISGKQGATYEQYF. The chain joins TRBV10-3 to TRBJ2-7, with 9 nucleotides matching TRBD1. The CDR3 sequence is 15 residues long. Trimming removed 4 bases from V and 2 bases from J; junction bases left unmatched: 6. The V gene's germline CDR1 is ENHRY and CDR2 SYGVKD.

The rearrangement uses TRBV7-2 and TRBJ2-5; tentative D call: TRBD2 (5 bases). The CDR3 has 13 amino acids. Germline V lookup: CDR1 SGHTA, CDR2 FQGNSA. Trimming removed 5 bases from V and 3 bases from J, with 10 bases in between. The CDR3 region has the DNA TGTGCCAGCAGCCTAGGGAGAAAAGAGACCCAGTACTTC. Translated: CASSLGRKETQYF.

This clone was observed a single time. V gene TRBV28 combines with J gene TRBJ1-1; D gene ambiguous. With 7 bases removed from V and 9 bases from J, the gap between germline ends came to 18 bases. The CDR3 contains 13 residues. CDR1 and CDR2 (germline): MDHEN, SYDVKM. CDR3 nucleotides: TGTGCCAGCATCCCGGGTGAGGTACAGAAAGCTTTCTTT. Encoded protein: CASIPGEVQKAFF.

On this clone itself: In the same sample, other DNA sequences code for this CDR3. The chain couples TRBV28 to TRBJ2-7; D ambiguous. CDR3 length: 13 residues. Trimming took off 6 bases at V and 0 bases at J, with 9 bases between the two ends. Looked up from germline, CDR1 is MDHEN and CDR2 is SYDVKM. CDR3 amino acids: CASSSGPSYEQYF. CDR3 DNA sequence: TGTGCCAGCAGCTCAGGCCCCTCCTACGAGCAGTACTTC.